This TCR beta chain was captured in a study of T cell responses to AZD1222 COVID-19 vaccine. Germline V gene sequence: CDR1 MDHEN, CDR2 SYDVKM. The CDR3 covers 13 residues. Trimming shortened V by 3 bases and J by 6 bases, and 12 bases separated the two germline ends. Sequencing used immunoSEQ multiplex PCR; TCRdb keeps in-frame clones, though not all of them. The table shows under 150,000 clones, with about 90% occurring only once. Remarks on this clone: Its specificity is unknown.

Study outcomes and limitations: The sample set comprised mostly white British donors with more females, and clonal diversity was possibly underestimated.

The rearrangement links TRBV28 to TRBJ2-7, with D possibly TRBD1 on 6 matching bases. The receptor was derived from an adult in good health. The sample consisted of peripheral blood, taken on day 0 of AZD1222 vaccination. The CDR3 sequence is CASSFQGSLEQYF. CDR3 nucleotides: TGTGCCAGCAGTTTTCAGGGGTCCCTCGAGCAGTACTTC.